A selection of T cell receptor beta chains follows, all from one sample in a study of blood T cell repertoires in COVID-19. TCRdb's table, derived via immunoSEQ multiplex PCR, lists solely in-frame clones and lacks some. The sample holds some 100,000 clones, roughly 86% seen once. Specimen: peripheral blood. These receptors all stem from a human donor in a cohort sampled during active COVID-19. The CDR3 runs from the conserved cysteine through the conserved F or W. Fields, in order: J gene, V gene, clone size, D gene, CDR3 protein, CDR3 DNA. D genes are given only for firm matches. Size is stated for part of the rows, as once, few or many counts, or as a class when the clone is expanded.

TRBJ2-7,TRBV11-1,-,-,CASSSPSRGLSYEQYF,TGTGCCAGCAGCTCCCCCTCTAGGGGACTCTCCTACGAGCAGTACTTC
TRBJ2-2,TRBV9,-,-,CASSVAPGSGTGELFF,TGTGCCAGCAGCGTAGCTCCCGGGTCGGGCACCGGGGAGCTGTTTTTT
TRBJ2-7,TRBV19,-,-,CASSISSEGSYEQYF,TGTGCCAGTAGTATTAGTTCGGAGGGGTCCTACGAGCAGTACTTC
TRBJ1-4,TRBV2,-,-,CASSERLANEKLFF,TGTGCCAGCAGTGAACGGTTAGCTAATGAAAAACTGTTTTTT
TRBJ2-3,TRBV7-9,-,TRBD2,CASSLYTSGGTDTQYF,TGTGCCAGCAGCTTATATACTAGCGGGGGCACAGATACGCAGTATTTT
TRBJ1-1,TRBV7-8,-,-,CASSLGQNTEAFF,TGTGCCAGCAGCTTAGGGCAGAACACTGAAGCTTTCTTT
TRBJ2-7,TRBV7-9,-,TRBD1,CASSSSDRGEQYF,TGTGCCAGCAGTTCCTCGGACAGGGGCGAGCAGTACTTC
TRBJ2-7,TRBV29-1,-,-,CSVEQGQGRYEQYF,TGCAGCGTTGAACAGGGTCAGGGGAGATACGAGCAGTACTTC
TRBJ1-3,TRBV11-2,-,TRBD1,CASSLVGTDSGNTIYF,TGTGCCAGCAGCTTAGTCGGGACAGACTCTGGAAACACCATATATTTT
TRBJ2-2,TRBV19,-,-,CASSRSITGELFF,TGTGCCAGTAGTAGGAGTATCACCGGGGAGCTGTTTTTT
TRBJ1-4,TRBV6-6,-,TRBD1,CASSWRQGGEKLFF,TGTGCCAGCAGTTGGAGACAGGGTGGCGAAAAACTGTTTTTT
TRBJ2-5,TRBV6-2/TRBV6-3,-,-,CASSYGRAQETQYF,TGTGCCAGCAGTTACGGGCGGGCGCAAGAGACCCAGTACTTC
TRBJ1-2,TRBV5-4,-,-,CASSLAQQGPYGYTF,TGTGCCAGCAGCTTGGCCCAACAGGGACCGTATGGCTACACCTTC
TRBJ2-7,TRBV6-5,once,TRBD1,CASSRDRVSYEQYF,TGTGCCAGCAGCCGGGACAGGGTTTCCTACGAGCAGTACTTC
TRBJ2-1,TRBV6-6,-,-,CASSELRGEQFF,TGTGCCAGCAGCGAACTAAGGGGTGAGCAGTTCTTC
TRBJ1-2,TRBV5-1,-,-,CASSLTANYGYTF,TGCGCCAGCAGCCTGACAGCTAACTATGGCTACACCTTC
TRBJ2-1,TRBV27,-,-,CASSLAYGRDEQFF,TGTGCCAGCAGTTTGGCATACGGTCGGGATGAGCAGTTCTTC
TRBJ2-1,TRBV7-9,-,-,CASSSLSGGGAGDEQFF,TGTGCCAGCAGCTCCCTTTCGGGGGGCGGGGCTGGGGATGAGCAGTTCTTC
TRBJ1-5,TRBV15,-,-,CATSRDRGDAQPQHF,TGTGCCACCAGCAGAGATCGGGGGGACGCTCAGCCCCAGCATTTT
TRBJ2-1,TRBV4-2,-,-,CASSQGEAGLNEQFF,TGTGCCAGCAGCCAAGGAGAGGCAGGGCTCAATGAGCAGTTCTTC
TRBJ1-6,TRBV3-1/TRBV3-2,-,TRBD1,CASSLTGDNSPLHF,TGTGCCAGCAGCTTGACAGGGGATAATTCACCCCTCCACTTT
TRBJ1-2,TRBV9,-,TRBD1,CASSDSKWDRADGYTF,TGTGCCAGCAGCGACAGTAAATGGGACAGGGCTGATGGCTACACCTTC
TRBJ2-2,TRBV3-1/TRBV3-2,-,-,CASSQLTGTGELFF,TGTGCCAGCAGCCAACTTACAGGAACCGGGGAGCTGTTTTTT
TRBJ2-7,TRBV5-8,few,-,CASSSTGSHEQYF,TGTGCCAGCAGTTCGACAGGCTCCCACGAGCAGTACTTC
TRBJ1-1,TRBV4-3,-,-,CASSQDPTGYTEAFF,TGCGCCAGCAGCCAAGATCCAACAGGGTACACTGAAGCTTTCTTT
TRBJ2-3,TRBV4-3,-,TRBD1,CASSQQGDLVADTQYF,TGCGCCAGCAGCCAACAGGGGGATTTGGTCGCAGATACGCAGTATTTT
TRBJ2-2,TRBV12-3/TRBV12-4,-,-,CASSLGQEGELFF,TGTGCCAGCAGTTTAGGACAGGAAGGGGAGCTGTTTTTT
TRBJ2-7,TRBV18,-,-,CASSPRQDYEQYF,TGTGCCAGCTCACCGCGTCAGGACTACGAGCAGTACTTC
TRBJ2-7,TRBV11-2,many,TRBD2,CASSSTREGAYEQYF,TGTGCCAGCAGCTCGACCCGGGAGGGGGCCTACGAGCAGTACTTC
TRBJ1-5,TRBV7-9,-,-,CASSRGGEGQPQHF,TGTGCCAGCAGCCGCGGGGGGGAGGGCCAGCCCCAGCATTTT
TRBJ2-3,TRBV28,-,TRBD2,CASSPTSGGADTQYF,TGTGCCAGCAGTCCCACTAGCGGGGGGGCAGATACGCAGTATTTT
TRBJ2-5,TRBV5-4,-,TRBD1,CASRVQGVETQYF,TGTGCCAGCAGGGTTCAGGGGGTGGAGACCCAGTACTTC
TRBJ2-2,TRBV4-3,-,-,CASSQEERSGNTGELFF,TGCGCCAGCAGCCAAGAGGAAAGGAGCGGGAACACCGGGGAGCTGTTTTTT
TRBJ2-2,TRBV11-3,-,-,CASSEGLYTGELFF,TGTGCCAGCAGCGAGGGACTCTACACCGGGGAGCTGTTTTTT
TRBJ1-4,TRBV5-1,-,-,CASSWAQGNEKLFF,TGCGCCAGCAGCTGGGCCCAAGGAAATGAAAAACTGTTTTTT
TRBJ2-1,TRBV9,-,TRBD2,CASSVDGGEGNEQFF,TGTGCCAGCAGCGTAGACGGGGGGGAAGGCAATGAGCAGTTCTTC
TRBJ2-7,TRBV5-8,-,TRBD2,CASSFREGNEQYF,TGTGCCAGCAGCTTTAGGGAGGGGAACGAGCAGTACTTC
TRBJ1-1,TRBV15,-,-,CATSRERGRGEAFF,TGTGCCACCAGCAGAGAAAGGGGAAGAGGTGAAGCTTTCTTT
TRBJ1-1,TRBV3-1/TRBV3-2,-,-,CASSQDEDTEAFF,TGTGCCAGCAGCCAAGATGAGGACACTGAAGCTTTCTTT
TRBJ2-1,TRBV5-1,once,-,CASSLVLQANNEQFF,TGCGCCAGCAGCTTGGTACTACAAGCTAACAATGAGCAGTTCTTC
TRBJ1-4,TRBV20-1,-,-,CSVPWGEKLFF,TGCAGTGTCCCTTGGGGCGAAAAACTGTTTTTT
TRBJ2-5,TRBV19,-,TRBD2,CASSIGLAGALETQYF,TGTGCCAGTAGTATAGGCCTAGCGGGGGCATTAGAGACCCAGTACTTC
TRBJ2-2,TRBV7-6,-,TRBD2,CASSSRRSSGTGELFF,TGTGCCAGCAGCTCCCGGAGGAGTAGCGGGACCGGGGAGCTGTTTTTT
TRBJ1-3,TRBV28,-,-,CASSFEPPTAGNTIYF,TGTGCCAGCAGTTTCGAGCCGCCTACTGCTGGAAACACCATATATTTT
TRBJ2-7,TRBV4-3,-,TRBD2,CASSQGITSGGTSYEQYF,TGCGCCAGCAGCCAAGGAATCACGAGCGGGGGGACCTCCTACGAGCAGTACTTC
TRBJ2-1,TRBV2,once,TRBD2,CASSASGGSIYNEQFF,TGTGCCAGCAGTGCTAGCGGGGGGTCGATCTACAATGAGCAGTTCTTC
TRBJ2-3,TRBV13,-,TRBD1,CASSLGQGSDTQYF,TGTGCCAGCAGCTTGGGACAGGGATCAGATACGCAGTATTTT
TRBJ1-4,TRBV27,-,-,CASSIQDRANEKLFF,TGTGCCAGCAGTATACAGGATCGAGCTAATGAAAAACTGTTTTTT